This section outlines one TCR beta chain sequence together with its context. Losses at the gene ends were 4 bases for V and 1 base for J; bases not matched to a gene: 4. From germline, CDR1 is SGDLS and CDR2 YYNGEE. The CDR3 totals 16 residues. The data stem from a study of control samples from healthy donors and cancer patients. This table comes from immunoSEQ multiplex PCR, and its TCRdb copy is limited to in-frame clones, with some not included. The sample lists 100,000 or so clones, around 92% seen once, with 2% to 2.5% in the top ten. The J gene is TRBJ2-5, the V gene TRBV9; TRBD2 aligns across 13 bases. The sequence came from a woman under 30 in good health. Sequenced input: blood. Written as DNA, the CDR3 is TGTGCCAGCAGCCCGGGGACTAGCGGGGCCCAAGAGACCCAGTACTTC. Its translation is CASSPGTSGAQETQYF.